A single sample is the source of the 15 T cell receptor beta chains below, sequenced in a study of blood T cell repertoires in COVID-19. Data came from immunoSEQ multiplex PCR; TCRdb stores just in-frame clones and leaves some out. The sample has a few hundred thousand clones, 80% to 90% seen once. The sample consisted of peripheral blood. Receptors were obtained from a man aged 25-45 years with active or convalescent COVID-19.

In its sample, this clone was seen a few times. The chain combines TRBV25-1 with TRBJ1-2; the D is unclear. With 2 bases removed from V and 8 bases from J, the gap between germline ends came to 6 bases. The CDR3 runs 11 residues. CDR1 is MGHDK and CDR2 is SYGVNS in the germline V gene. The CDR3 sequence: CASSESFGYTF. For the CDR3, the DNA is TGTGCCAGCAGTGAAAGCTTCGGCTACACCTTC.

This clone appeared a few times. The V gene is TRBV7-2, the J gene TRBJ2-5; 9 bases are a match to TRBD2. Germline CDR1 reads SGHTA; CDR2 reads FQGNSA. The trim removed 6 bases at V and 5 bases at J, leaving 4 bases unmatched. This CDR3 region has 13 residues. Here the CDR3 DNA reads TGTGCCAGCAGTGGGCGGGAGGGGGAGACCCAGTACTTC. As protein: CASSGREGETQYF.

This clone was observed a handful of times. J is TRBJ2-7 and V is TRBV7-2; 7 positions match TRBD1. Germline assignment: CDR1 SGHTA and CDR2 FQGNSA. The CDR3 consists of 14 residues. V dropped 5 bases and J dropped 2; count of bases not matched to a gene: 6. As DNA, the CDR3 is TGTGCCAGCAGCAAGGGACAGCCTCCCTACGAGCAGTACTTC. Residues: CASSKGQPPYEQYF.

Turning to this clone: The same CDR3 is also encoded by other DNA sequences in this sample. The gene calls are TRBV12-3 or TRBV12-4 and TRBJ1-1; no definite D call. V was pared by 3 bases and J by 0 bases, with 2 bases between. The CDR3 is made up of 12 amino acids. Here the CDR3 reads CASSFMNTEAFF. The CDR3 DNA is TGTGCCAGCAGTTTTATGAACACTGAAGCTTTCTTT.

J is TRBJ1-2 and V is TRBV6-5; TRBD1 might be the D (6 bases). The V end was cut by 0 bases, the J end by 1 base, with 12 bases between. The CDR3 extends over 16 amino acids. CDR1 is MNHEY and CDR2 is SVGAGI in the germline V gene. Here the CDR3 reads CASSYSLGGGNYGYTF. In DNA form, the CDR3 reads TGTGCCAGCAGTTACTCGTTAGGGGGGGGTAACTATGGCTACACCTTC.

The chain employs TRBV30 and TRBJ2-7; TRBD1 matches 11 bases. J lost 0 bases, V lost 3 bases, and 4 bases had no gene match. Per the germline V gene, CDR1 is GTSNPN and CDR2 is SVGIG (reference sequence). This CDR3 comprises 15 residues. The chain's CDR3 is CAWSVGTGGSYEQYF. In DNA, the CDR3 is TGTGCCTGGAGCGTCGGGACAGGGGGCTCCTACGAGCAGTACTTC.

The genes are TRBV29-1 and TRBJ1-2; D is possibly TRBD1 (5 bases). CDR1 and CDR2 from the germline V gene are SQVTM and ANQGSEA. Trimming cost V 3 bases and J 3 bases, with 17 bases left between them. The length of the CDR3 is 15 residues. The CDR3 sequence is CSVDRGERVDYGYTF. The CDR3 nucleotides are TGCAGCGTTGATCGGGGGGAGAGGGTGGACTATGGCTACACCTTC.

The chain uses TRBV7-6 and TRBJ2-7, with 9 bases aligning to TRBD2. Trimming cost V 5 bases and J 2 bases; bases outside gene matches: 10. This CDR3 comprises 16 residues. Germline V lookup: CDR1 SGHVS, CDR2 FNYEAQ. In DNA, the CDR3 is TGTGCCAGCAGCACTGGGGCTAGCGGGAAAACCTACGAGCAGTACTTC. Protein product: CASSTGASGKTYEQYF. Combining the CDR3 with reference TRBV7-6 and TRBJ2-7 gives the whole variable domain GAGVSQSPRYKVTKRGQDVALRCDPISGHVSLYWYRQALGQGPEFLTYFNYEAQQDKSGLPNDRFSAERPEGSISTLTIQRTEQRDSAMYRCASSTGASGKTYEQYFGPGTRLTVT.

This chain joins TRBV4-3 and TRBJ2-1; 7 nucleotides match TRBD2. The V segment lost 1 base and the J segment 8 bases; nucleotides outside the gene matches: 8. Per the germline V gene, CDR1 is LGHNA and CDR2 is YSLEER. CDR3 size: 15 residues. In nucleotides, the CDR3 is TGCGCCAGCAGCCAAGGGATTAGCGGGCAGTATGAGCAGTTCTTC. The encoded protein is CASSQGISGQYEQFF.

This clone came up a few times. The rearrangement joins TRBV5-1 to TRBJ2-7; TRBD1 matches at 8 bases. CDR1 and CDR2 from the germline V gene are SGHRS and YFSETQ. The CDR3 spans 16 residues. Germline trimming cut 3 bases from V and 1 base from J; bases unmatched to any gene: 9. CDR3 protein: CASSSWDRSGSYEQYF. CDR3 sequence (DNA): TGCGCCAGCAGCTCCTGGGACAGGTCCGGGTCCTACGAGCAGTACTTC.

The chain joins TRBV20-1 to TRBJ2-2; perhaps TRBD2 as D (5 bases). CDR1 and CDR2 (germline): DFQATT, SNEGSKA (reference sequence). The CDR3 loop spans 11 amino acids. The V and J ends lost 6 bases and 6 bases respectively, with 8 bases between them. This CDR3 reads CSARGSGELFF. CDR3 DNA sequence: TGCAGTGCCCGAGGGTCCGGGGAGCTGTTTTTT.

The chain recombines TRBV5-6 with TRBJ1-1; D remains ambiguous. Germline loops: CDR1 SGHDT, CDR2 YYEEEE. Trimming pared 2 bases from V and 1 base from J, leaving 15 bases between. This CDR3 comprises 16 residues. CDR3 in DNA: TGTGCCAGCAGCTTCGGATTCGGACTGAAGAACACTGAAGCTTTCTTT. Translation: CASSFGFGLKNTEAFF. The entire variable domain, with the rest obtained from reference TRBV5-6 and TRBJ1-1, is as follows: DAGVTQSPTHLIKTRGQQVTLRCSPKSGHDTVSWYQQALGQGPQFIFQYYEEEERQRGNFPDRFSGHQFPNYSSELNVNALLLGDSALYLCASSFGFGLKNTEAFFGQGTRLTVV.

This chain links TRBV20-1 with TRBJ1-2; D uncertain. V lost 0 bases and J lost 7, with 6 bases in between. This CDR3 contains 11 residues. Germline CDR1 is DFQATT and CDR2 is SNEGSKA (reference sequence). DNA for the CDR3: TGCAGTGCTAGAGAGATCGGTGGCTACACCTTC. Amino acid sequence: CSAREIGGYTF.

The chain links TRBV12-3 or TRBV12-4 to TRBJ1-1, with D possibly TRBD1 on 5 matching bases. V was trimmed by 5 bases and J by 5 bases, leaving 12 bases between them. The length of the CDR3 is 13 residues. CDR3 DNA sequence: TGTGCCAGCAGTATCTGGGGGGGTACTGAAGCTTTCTTT. Its protein is CASSIWGGTEAFF.

J is TRBJ1-6 and V is TRBV6-1; no clear D gene. The germline V gene encodes CDR1 MNHNS and CDR2 SASEGT. The ends were cut back, 3 bases at V and 2 bases at J, with 8 bases in the middle. The CDR3 runs to 15 residues. The CDR3 sequence is CASSEQNPYNSPLHF. Here the CDR3 DNA reads TGTGCCAGCAGTGAGCAGAACCCCTATAATTCACCCCTCCACTTT.